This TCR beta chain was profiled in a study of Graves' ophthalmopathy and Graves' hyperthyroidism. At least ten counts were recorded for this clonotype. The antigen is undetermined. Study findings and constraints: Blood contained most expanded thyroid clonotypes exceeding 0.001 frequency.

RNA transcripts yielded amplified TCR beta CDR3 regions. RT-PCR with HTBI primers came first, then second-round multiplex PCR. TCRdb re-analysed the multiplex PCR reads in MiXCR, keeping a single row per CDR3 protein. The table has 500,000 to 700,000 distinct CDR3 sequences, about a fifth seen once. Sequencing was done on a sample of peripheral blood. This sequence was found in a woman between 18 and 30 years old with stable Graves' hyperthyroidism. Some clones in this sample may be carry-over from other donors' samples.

The CDR3 DNA reads as TGTGCCACCATGACAGGGTTTGGCTATGGCTACACCTTC. Its protein product is CATMTGFGYGYTF. The V call is TRBV10-3, the J call TRBJ1-2; 7 bases are a match to TRBD1. CDR3 length: 13 amino acids. Per germline, CDR1 ENHRY and CDR2 SYGVKD. J was trimmed by 4 bases and V by 10 bases; bases with no gene match: 9.